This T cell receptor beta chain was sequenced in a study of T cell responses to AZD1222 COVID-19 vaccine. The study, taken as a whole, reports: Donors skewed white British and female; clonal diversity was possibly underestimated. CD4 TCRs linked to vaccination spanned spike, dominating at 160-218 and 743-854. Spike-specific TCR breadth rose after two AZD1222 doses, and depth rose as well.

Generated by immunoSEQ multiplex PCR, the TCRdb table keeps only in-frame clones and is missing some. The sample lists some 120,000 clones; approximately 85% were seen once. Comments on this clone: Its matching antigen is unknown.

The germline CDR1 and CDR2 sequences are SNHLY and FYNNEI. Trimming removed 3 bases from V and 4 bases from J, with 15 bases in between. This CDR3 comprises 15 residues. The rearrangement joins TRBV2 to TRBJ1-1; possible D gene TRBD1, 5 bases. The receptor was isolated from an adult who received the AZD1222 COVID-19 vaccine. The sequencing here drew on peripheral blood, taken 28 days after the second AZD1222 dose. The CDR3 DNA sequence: TGTGCCAGCAGTGAGTATACGGGGGAGGGCACTGAAGCTTTCTTT. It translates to CASSEYTGEGTEAFF.